These 8 T cell receptor beta chains share one sample of origin, sequenced in a study of blood T cell repertoires in COVID-19. Profiling relied on immunoSEQ multiplex PCR, and the TCRdb table lists in-frame clones only, not all of them. The sample shows around 93,000 clones, about 90% of them seen only once. Sequencing was done on a sample of peripheral blood. Receptor source: an elderly man with acute or convalescent COVID-19.

In nucleotides, the CDR3 is TGTGCCAGCAGCTCGTTGACTAGCGGGGGTGGCAATGAGCAGTTCTTC. Its translation is CASSSLTSGGGNEQFF. The V and J genes are TRBV13 and TRBJ2-1, with TRBD2 identical over 12 bases. V was pared by 4 bases and J by 6 bases, with 7 bases of the junction left unmatched. This CDR3 is built from 16 residues. Germline V gives CDR1 PRHDT, CDR2 FYEKMQ (reference sequence).

The J gene is TRBJ1-1, the V gene TRBV2; D is possibly TRBD1 (5 bases). V was clipped by 7 bases and J by 0 bases, with 9 bases between them. Germline CDR1 reads SNHLY; CDR2 reads FYNNEI. The CDR3 sequence is 13 residues long. DNA of the CDR3: TGTGCCAGCACCGTGACAGTGAACACTGAAGCTTTCTTT. Amino acids: CASTVTVNTEAFF.

This clone was seen more than once but under ten times. V gene TRBV5-6 combines with J gene TRBJ2-2; the match to TRBD2 covers 12 bases. Germline loops: CDR1 SGHDT, CDR2 YYEEEE. The CDR3 is 15 residues long. The V segment lost 5 bases and the J segment 7 bases; nucleotides outside the gene matches: 6. The CDR3 here is CASSRLAGDNGELFF. CDR3 nucleotides: TGTGCCAGCAGTCGACTAGCGGGAGACAACGGGGAGCTGTTTTTT.

This chain joins TRBV7-9 and TRBJ2-5, with D perhaps TRBD2 (6 bases). Trimming cost V 4 bases and J 2 bases, with 8 bases left between them. The germline CDR1 and CDR2 sequences are SEHNR and FQNEAQ (reference sequence). There are 13 residues in the CDR3. CDR3 amino acids: CASSYGSQETQYF. The CDR3 region has the DNA TGTGCCAGCAGCTACGGGAGTCAAGAGACCCAGTACTTC.

The V call is TRBV5-1, the J call TRBJ2-1, with 7 bases identical to TRBD2. CDR3 length equals 16 residues. CDR1 is SGHRS and CDR2 is YFSETQ in the germline V gene. V was pared by 4 bases and J by 3 bases, with 10 bases of the junction left unmatched. Here the CDR3 DNA reads TGCGCCAGCAGCGAGCAGGCGGGAGAAAACTACAATGAGCAGTTCTTC. It is translated as CASSEQAGENYNEQFF.

The J gene is TRBJ2-1, the V gene TRBV11-2, with D perhaps matching TRBD1 (7 bases). With 0 bases removed from V and 10 bases from J, the gap between germline ends came to 16 bases. The CDR3 spans 15 residues. Germline assignment: CDR1 SGHAT and CDR2 FQNNGV. In nucleotides, the CDR3 is TGTGCCAGCAGCTTAGATGGAGGGGGCGGCGGGGAGCAGTTCTTC. It encodes CASSLDGGGGGEQFF.

The gene calls are TRBV24-1 and TRBJ1-6; no firm D call. Deletions cut 1 base from V and 1 base from J, with 10 bases between. The V gene's germline CDR1 is KGHDR and CDR2 SFDVKD. CDR3 length: 17 amino acids. CDR3 nucleotide sequence: TGTGCCACCAGTGATTTCGGGAAGCCTTCCTATAATTCACCCCTCCACTTT. Amino acids: CATSDFGKPSYNSPLHF.

CDR3 nucleotides: TGCGCCAGCCGGGACAGCGAACCCTACGAGCAGTACTTC. It codes for CASRDSEPYEQYF. The V gene is TRBV5-1, the J gene TRBJ2-7; 7 bases fit TRBD1. The CDR3 totals 13 residues. V gave up 7 bases and J gave up 2 bases; unmatched junction bases: 6. Germline V gives CDR1 SGHRS, CDR2 YFSETQ.